This T cell receptor beta chain was observed in a study of blood T cells in healthy people across ages. V gave up 4 bases and J gave up 5 bases; unmatched junction bases: 2. Per germline, CDR1 LGHNA and CDR2 YSLEER. CDR3 length: 13 amino acids. Worth noting for this clonotype: Its antigen is undetermined.

It was approximately 10 milliliters of peripheral blood that were drawn from each donor. Each sample had at least 6.5 million PBMCs isolated. PCR was performed a second time for 7 to 11 cycles using a sample-barcoded 5' primer and a J-beta primer mix. In TCRdb, the 5' RACE reads were re-called with MiXCR into one record per CDR3 protein. The sample records about 800,000 distinct CDR3 sequences, about three fifths being singletons. Study-wide results and limits: Older individuals had lower TCR beta diversity per million T cells (the decline was roughly linear).

The receptor was isolated from a man aged 30 to 39 in good health. V and J are TRBV4-3 and TRBJ1-5; 7 bases agree with TRBD1. The sequencing input was blood. For the CDR3, the DNA is TGCGCCAGCAGCCGAGGGACAGATCAGCCCCAGCATTTT. As protein: CASSRGTDQPQHF.